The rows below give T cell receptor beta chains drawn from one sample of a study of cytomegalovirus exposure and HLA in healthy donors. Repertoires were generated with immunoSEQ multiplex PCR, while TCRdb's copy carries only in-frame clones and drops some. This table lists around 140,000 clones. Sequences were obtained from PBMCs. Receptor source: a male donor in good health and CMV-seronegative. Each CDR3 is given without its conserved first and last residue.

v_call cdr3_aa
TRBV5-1 ASSLAGVSSSYEQY
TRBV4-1 ASSQGRANEQF
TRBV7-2 ASSLEHPGLRLGEQY
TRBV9 ASSPQVGTGDGYT
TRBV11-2 ASSSAVAKNIQY
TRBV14 ASSQPLTDTQY
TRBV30 AWSLGAGFQETQY
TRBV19 ASSIGWTGGYEQY
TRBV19 ASSIGSADEQY
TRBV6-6 ASSYGGGRTQY
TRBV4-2 ASSQDPNSLTVGMSTIY